This TCR beta chain originates from a study of T cell repertoires in cytomegalovirus infection. Whole-study context: TCR beta signatures that were public indicated CMV infection and matching HLA type. Study conclusions and caveats: HLA-C-restricted TCR beta clonotypes specific for CMV led the ex vivo response.

About this clonotype itself: Its cognate antigen is unknown.

From germline, CDR1 is SEHNR and CDR2 FQNEAQ (reference sequence). The length of the CDR3 is 16 residues. Deletions cut 1 base from V and 6 bases from J, with 15 bases between. One entry per CDR3 protein, called by TCRdb with MiXCR from the reads. This repertoire shows 650,000 to 850,000 distinct CDR3 sequences, almost 30% found once; its top ten account for 10% to 15%. This sequence originates from a human donor in good health (CMV status not recorded). Some clones in this sample may be carry-over from other donors' samples. The gene calls are TRBV7-9 and TRBJ2-2; D perhaps matches TRBD1 (5 bases). The starting material was cultured CD8+ T cells from PBMCs, obtained from culture after CMV antigen stimulation. The CDR3 loop is CASSLEAGRVSGELFF. CDR3 nucleotide sequence: TGTGCCAGCAGCTTAGAGGCCGGCAGGGTATCCGGGGAGCTGTTTTTT.